This TCR beta chain stems from a study of sequential checkpoint blockade in melanoma. Sample treatment: randomized to nivolumab then ipilimumab (arm A) or the reverse (arm B). This clone appeared a few times. V was pared by 6 bases and J by 7 bases, with 6 bases of the junction left unmatched. The CDR3 has 13 residues. Libraries were prepared by immunoSEQ multiplex PCR; TCRdb keeps only in-frame clonotypes and omits some of them. The data contain around 2,600 clones, 27% of them singletons. The source of this sequence is a human donor with melanoma. The rearrangement joins TRBV23-1 to TRBJ2-1; 7 bases agree with TRBD2. TRBV23-1 qualifies as an ORF whose function is uncertain. The source was tumor tissue (inferred from file names), collected from a patient given nivolumab and ipilimumab in sequence. This chain's CDR3 is CASSLGGWNEQFF. The DNA of the CDR3 is TGCGCCAGCAGCTTGGGAGGGTGGAATGAGCAGTTCTTC.